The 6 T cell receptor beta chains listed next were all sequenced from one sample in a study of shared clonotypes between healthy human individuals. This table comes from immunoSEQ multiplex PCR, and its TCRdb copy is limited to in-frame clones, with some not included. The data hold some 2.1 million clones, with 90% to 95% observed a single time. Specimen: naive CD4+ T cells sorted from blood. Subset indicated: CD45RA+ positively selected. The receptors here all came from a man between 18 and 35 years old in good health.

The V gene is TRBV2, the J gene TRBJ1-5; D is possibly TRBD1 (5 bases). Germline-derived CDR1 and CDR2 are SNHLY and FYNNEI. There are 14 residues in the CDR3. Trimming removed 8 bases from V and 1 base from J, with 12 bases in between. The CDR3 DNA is TGTGCCAGCGCCGGGACTCAGAGCAATCAGCCCCAGCATTTT. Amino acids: CASAGTQSNQPQHF.

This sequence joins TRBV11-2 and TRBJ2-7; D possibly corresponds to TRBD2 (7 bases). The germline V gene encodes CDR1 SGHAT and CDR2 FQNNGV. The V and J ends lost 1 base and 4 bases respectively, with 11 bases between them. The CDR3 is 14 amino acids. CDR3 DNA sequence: TGTGCCAGCAGCTTAGGGACTAGGGGGTACGAGCAGTACTTC. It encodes CASSLGTRGYEQYF.

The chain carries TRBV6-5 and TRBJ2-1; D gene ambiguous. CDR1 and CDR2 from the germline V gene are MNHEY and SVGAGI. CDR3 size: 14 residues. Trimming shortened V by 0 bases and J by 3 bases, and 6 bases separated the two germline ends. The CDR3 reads CASSYSFDYNEQFF. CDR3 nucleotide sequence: TGTGCCAGCAGTTACTCGTTTGACTACAATGAGCAGTTCTTC.

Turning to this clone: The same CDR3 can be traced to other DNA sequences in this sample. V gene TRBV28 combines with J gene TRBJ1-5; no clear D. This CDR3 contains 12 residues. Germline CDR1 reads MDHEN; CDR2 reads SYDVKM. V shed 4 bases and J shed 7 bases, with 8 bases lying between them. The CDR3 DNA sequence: TGTGCCAGCAGTTCTGTAGACCAGCCCCAGCATTTT. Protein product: CASSSVDQPQHF.

CDR3 in DNA: TGTGCCAGTGGACCTTCCTGGCCTACGGAATCCTCCTACAATGAGCAGTTCTTC. This codes for CASGPSWPTESSYNEQFF. This rearrangement joins TRBV28 to TRBJ2-1, with D uncertain. The CDR3 covers 18 residues. The germline V gene has CDR1 MDHEN and CDR2 SYDVKM. Trimming removed 9 bases at V and 0 bases at J, with 24 bases between. Supplemented by reference TRBV28 and TRBJ2-1, the full variable domain reads DVKVTQSSRYLVKRTGEKVFLECVQDMDHENMFWYRQDPGLGLRLIYFSYDVKMKEKGDIPEGYSVSREKKERFSLILESASTNQTSMYLCASGPSWPTESSYNEQFFGPGTRLTVL.

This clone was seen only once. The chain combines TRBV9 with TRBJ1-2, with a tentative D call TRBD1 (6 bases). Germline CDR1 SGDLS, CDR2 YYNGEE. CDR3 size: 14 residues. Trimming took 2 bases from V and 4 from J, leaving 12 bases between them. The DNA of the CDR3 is TGTGCCAGCAGCGTTCTCGGGGGCAGCTATGGCTACACCTTC. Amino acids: CASSVLGGSYGYTF.